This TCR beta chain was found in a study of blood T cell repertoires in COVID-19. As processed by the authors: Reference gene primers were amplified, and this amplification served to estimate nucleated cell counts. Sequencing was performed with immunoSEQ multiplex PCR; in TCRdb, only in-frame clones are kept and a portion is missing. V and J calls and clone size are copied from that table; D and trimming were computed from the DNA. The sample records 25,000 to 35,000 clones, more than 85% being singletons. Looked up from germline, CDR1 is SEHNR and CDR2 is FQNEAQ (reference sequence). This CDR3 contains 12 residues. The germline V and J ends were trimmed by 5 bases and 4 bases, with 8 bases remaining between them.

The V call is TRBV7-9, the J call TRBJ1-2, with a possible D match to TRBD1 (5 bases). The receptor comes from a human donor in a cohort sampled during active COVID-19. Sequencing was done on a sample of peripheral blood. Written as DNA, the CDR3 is TGTGCCAGCAGCGACGACAGCTATGGCTACACCTTC. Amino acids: CASSDDSYGYTF. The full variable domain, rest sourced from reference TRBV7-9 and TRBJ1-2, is DTGVSQNPRHKITKRGQNVTFRCDPISEHNRLYWYRQTLGQGPEFLTYFQNEAQLEKSRLLSDRFSAERPKGSFSTLEIQRTEQGDSAMYLCASSDDSYGYTFGSGTRLTVV.